This T cell receptor beta chain is drawn from a study of cytomegalovirus exposure and HLA in healthy donors. The CDR3 is 14 residues long. Deletions cut 4 bases from V and 12 bases from J, with 21 bases between. Per the germline V gene, CDR1 is MGHRA and CDR2 is YSYEKL. PCR involved 60 Vbeta and 13 Jbeta primers. Using immunoSEQ multiplex PCR, the repertoire was profiled, and TCRdb retains in-frame clones only, with some absent. The table lists under 140,000 clones, more than 60% of them singletons, with 6.2% in the top ten. Sequencing was done on a sample of PBMCs. The chain employs TRBV4-1 and TRBJ1-2; possible D gene TRBD1, 5 bases. This TCR was recovered from a man younger than 40 in good health and CMV-seropositive. The CDR3 coding sequence is TGCGCCAGCAGCCCGAATCATTTACAGGCCGACCACACCTTC. This codes for CASSPNHLQADHTF.